This record concerns one T cell receptor beta chain sequence. The data belong to a study of low-dose radiotherapy and immunotherapy resistance in tumors. The time point is: after trial treatment. As to treatment: LDRT plus nivolumab, ipilimumab, low-dose cyclophosphamide and aspirin (RACIN trial). Nivolumab, ipilimumab, aspirin, low-dose cyclophosphamide and low-dose radiotherapy were given to donors. Priming of first-strand cDNA relied on TRAV- and TRBV-specific primers (covering alpha and beta chains). TCR amplification used roughly 18 PCR cycles, a constant-region primer and a V-primer adapter. MiXCR was run by TCRdb on the reads, yielding one entry per CDR3 protein. Here the sample spans about 100,000 distinct CDR3 sequences, less than 25% being singletons. The material sequenced was PBMCs, taken after low-dose radiotherapy plus immunotherapy. The origin of this receptor is a male donor with prostate cancer.

CDR3 nucleotides: TGCGCCAGCAGCTTGACAGATACGGCCTACAATGAGCAGTTCTTC. It encodes CASSLTDTAYNEQFF. This rearrangement joins TRBV5-1 to TRBJ2-1; D gene unclear. This CDR3 spans 15 amino acids. Looked up from germline, CDR1 is SGHRS and CDR2 is YFSETQ. V was clipped by 1 base and J by 2 bases, with 10 bases between them.